This T cell receptor beta chain comes out of a study of OX40 agonist ivuxolimab in advanced cancers. The germline CDR1 and CDR2 sequences are MNHEY and SMNVEV (reference sequence). The J segment lost 4 bases and the V segment lost 4 bases, leaving 13 bases of the junction unmatched. The CDR3 covers 17 residues. Only in-frame clones appear in the TCRdb table, and some are missing; sequencing was by immunoSEQ multiplex PCR. Of roughly 56,000 clones in the sample, roughly nine tenths are singletons; the top ten hold over 0.65%. Sequencing used CD4+ or CD8+ T cells sorted from blood, obtained in a trial of the OX40 agonist ivuxolimab. This chain connects TRBV27 to TRBJ1-2; 9 nucleotides match TRBD1. The sequence came from an adult with an advanced solid tumor such as melanoma, head and neck, liver or kidney cancer. CDR3 bases: TGTGCCAGCAGTTCCACAGGGGGCCCATCTGCGAGCTATGGCTACACCTTC. This gives the protein CASSSTGGPSASYGYTF.